These T cell receptor beta chains were read from a single sample in a study of CXCR3-negative and CXCR3-positive naive CD8 T cells. One entry per CDR3 protein, without DNA, is what TCRdb gives after re-calling the 5' RACE reads. The sample yields roughly 140,000 distinct CDR3 sequences, of which the top ten take up about 0.28%. The sequenced material came from naive CXCR3+ CD8+ T cells from blood. Receptors originate from a human donor in good health. Some clones in this sample may be carry-over from other donors' samples. The CDR3 runs from the conserved cysteine through the conserved F or W.

TRBJ2-1,TRBV29-1,CSVDGTLAYNEQFF
TRBJ2-3,TRBV4-3,CASSQDGPSGADTQYF
TRBJ2-1,TRBV5-1,CASSFSGQGSGNEQFF
TRBJ2-3,TRBV9,CASSLPRSGGRDTQYF
TRBJ2-7,TRBV10-1,CAGGGSSYEQYF
TRBJ2-1,TRBV28,CASTTIAGGPGDEQFF
TRBJ2-7,TRBV6-6,CASSYSGSYEQYF
TRBJ2-1,TRBV11-2,CASPLGTGEKNEQFF
TRBJ2-2,TRBV7-9,CASSSLSGELFF
TRBJ2-1,TRBV7-2,CASSLLSSGGGPYNEQFF
TRBJ2-7,TRBV13,CASSLQRTYEQYF
TRBJ2-7,TRBV20-1,CSARGGTGYEQYF
TRBJ1-1,TRBV30,CAWSVGTGMNTEAFF
TRBJ2-7,TRBV4-3,CASSHDTGTGSYEQYF
TRBJ2-1,TRBV25-1,CASSAAGGPFDNEQFF
TRBJ2-1,TRBV19,CASSMGVLSYNEQFF